The next 14 T cell receptor beta chains were all read from a single sample in a study of control samples from healthy donors and cancer patients. Only in-frame clones appear in the TCRdb table, and some are missing; sequencing was by immunoSEQ multiplex PCR. In the table there are 150,000 to 200,000 clones, around 87% of which are singletons. The source material was blood. Source of these receptors: a woman aged 45-65 years in good health.

The gene calls are TRBV28 and TRBJ1-1; 8 bases are shared with TRBD1. The V segment lost 10 bases and the J segment 3 bases; nucleotides outside the gene matches: 13. The CDR3 is 15 residues long. CDR1 is MDHEN and CDR2 is SYDVKM in the germline V gene. The CDR3 region is CATDGGGQADTEAFF. The CDR3 DNA follows: TGTGCCACCGATGGTGGGGGACAGGCGGACACTGAAGCTTTCTTT.

The rearrangement links TRBV14 to TRBJ2-5, with a weak D call TRBD1 (6 bases). The CDR3 is 15 residues long. V was clipped by 2 bases and J by 7 bases, with 17 bases between them. Germline V CDR1 and CDR2: SGHDN, FVKESK. Written as DNA, the CDR3 is TGTGCCAGCAGCCAACCGGGACAATTAAGAGGGACCCAGTACTTC. Protein product: CASSQPGQLRGTQYF.

This chain joins TRBV19 and TRBJ1-1; D is uncertain. From germline, CDR1 is LNHDA and CDR2 SQIVND (reference sequence). The CDR3 covers 14 residues. V lost 6 bases to trimming and J lost 6 bases, with 17 bases between them. The CDR3 DNA is TGTGCCAGTAGAGGAACCGGGAGGCTAGCTGAAGCTTTCTTT. Amino acids: CASRGTGRLAEAFF.

The genes are TRBV12-3 or TRBV12-4 and TRBJ2-3; no firm D call. This CDR3 region has 13 residues. With 3 bases removed from V and 2 bases from J, the gap between germline ends came to 6 bases. The CDR3 is CASSFVYTDTQYF. The CDR3, as DNA: TGTGCCAGCAGTTTTGTGTACACAGATACGCAGTATTTT.

The rearrangement uses TRBV2 and TRBJ2-7; D is unresolved. This CDR3 comprises 10 residues. Germline lookup yields CDR1 SNHLY and CDR2 FYNNEI. Trimming left V 5 bases short and J 6 bases short, with 5 bases between. The CDR3 DNA reads TGTGCCAGCAGTATCGGCGAGCAGTACTTC. It is translated as CASSIGEQYF.

The chain is built from TRBV6-5 and TRBJ2-1; 9 bases are shared with TRBD1. This CDR3 is 13 amino acids long. V was pared by 5 bases and J by 9 bases, with 5 bases of the junction left unmatched. In germline, CDR1 is MNHEY, CDR2 SVGAGI. The CDR3 is CASSQGQGSEQFF. The CDR3 nucleotides are TGTGCCAGCAGTCAGGGACAGGGCTCTGAGCAGTTCTTC.

This sequence joins TRBV5-1 and TRBJ1-3; weak D call: TRBD1 (6 bases). This CDR3 comprises 15 residues. V gave up 4 bases and J gave up 2 bases, with 13 bases separating them. CDR1 is SGHRS and CDR2 is YFSETQ in the germline V gene. CDR3: CASSVTGNPGNTIYF. The CDR3 nucleotides are TGCGCCAGCAGCGTCACAGGGAACCCTGGAAACACCATATATTTT.

The chain couples TRBV7-2 to TRBJ2-4; 12 positions agree with TRBD2. Looked up from germline, CDR1 is SGHTA and CDR2 is FQGNSA. The CDR3 consists of 18 residues. The junction had 10 bases not matched to a gene; V was cut back by 3 bases and J by 4 bases. CDR3 coding DNA: TGTGCCAGCAGCTTCCGGGGCGCTAGCGGGGGGGAAAAAAACATTCAGTACTTC. This translates into CASSFRGASGGEKNIQYF.

This sequence joins TRBV5-8 and TRBJ2-7; a weak D match, TRBD2 (6 bases). This CDR3 is 14 amino acids long. Between the trimmed V and J ends, which lost 3 bases and 6 bases, there was a span of 16 bases. Germline V gene lookup returns CDR1 SGHTS and CDR2 YDEGEE. The CDR3 DNA follows: TGTGCCAGCAGCTCGGCCGGGAGACTTATCGAGCAGTACTTC. Its translation is CASSSAGRLIEQYF.

The genes are TRBV4-2 and TRBJ2-4; tentatively, D is TRBD1 or TRBD2 (6 bases each). Trimming took off 0 bases at V and 0 bases at J, with 12 bases between the two ends. The germline gives CDR1 LGHNA, CDR2 YNFKEQ. The CDR3 is 17 amino acids. The CDR3 sequence: CASSQDEGGLAKNIQYF. CDR3 coding DNA: TGTGCCAGCAGCCAAGATGAAGGGGGACTAGCCAAAAACATTCAGTACTTC.

V is TRBV12-3 or TRBV12-4 and J is TRBJ2-7; 12 bases fit TRBD2. This CDR3 is 13 amino acids long. Unmatched junction bases numbered 3, after V lost 6 bases and J lost 6 bases. CDR3 bases: TGTGCCAGCAGCTCTAGCGGGGGGGCCGAGCAGTACTTC. This encodes CASSSSGGAEQYF.

The chain links TRBV5-1 to TRBJ2-5, with D perhaps TRBD2 (6 bases). Deletions cut 2 bases from V and 3 bases from J, with 8 bases between. The CDR3 sequence is 13 residues long. The germline gives CDR1 SGHRS, CDR2 YFSETQ. In nucleotides, the CDR3 is TGCGCCAGCAGCTTCGGGAGAAAAGAGACCCAGTACTTC. This sequence encodes CASSFGRKETQYF.

With regard to this clone: Other DNA sequences in this specimen translate into the identical CDR3. The genes are TRBV9 and TRBJ2-1, with 9 bases lining up with TRBD1. Germline V gene data show CDR1 as SGDLS and CDR2 as YYNGEE. The CDR3 is 20 amino acids. The ends lost 1 base at V and 0 bases at J; junction bases unmatched: 14. CDR3 residues: CASSVPRGQGKGGSYNEQFF. CDR3 DNA sequence: TGTGCCAGCAGCGTACCAAGGGGACAGGGAAAAGGGGGCTCCTACAATGAGCAGTTCTTC.

V usage is TRBV19 and J usage is TRBJ2-4; TRBD1 agrees at 7 bases. Germline V lookup: CDR1 LNHDA, CDR2 SQIVND (reference sequence). Trimming cost V 5 bases and J 6 bases; bases outside gene matches: 10. This CDR3 has 15 amino acids. CDR3 DNA: TGTGCCAGTAGTCAACAGACAGGGAACGGAAACATTCAGTACTTC. The encoded protein is CASSQQTGNGNIQYF.